The present T cell receptor beta chain was sequenced within a study of T-cell memory formation after mild COVID-19. This clonotype has more than one count but fewer than ten. As yet, its antigen is unknown. Overall study results and limits: Second-wave clones reaching peak frequency on day 37 lacked confirmed SARS-CoV-2 specificity. While clones contracting from day 15 to 85 were balanced between CD4 and CD8, later expanders leaned CD4+. Researchers report contracting CD4+ clones mostly in CM and EM, with CD8+ clones in EMRA. Some clones that responded were present in memory (sampled pre-infection), which suggests cross-reactive memory joined.

The germline V and J ends were trimmed by 3 bases and 9 bases, with 9 bases remaining between them. This CDR3 spans 12 amino acids. TCRdb independently ran MiXCR on the 5' RACE reads; one entry per CDR3 protein. This table holds fewer than 350,000 distinct CDR3 sequences, roughly an eighth found once. Material: PBMCs or a T cell subset sorted from them (not recorded which). The rearrangement joins TRBV12-3 or TRBV12-4 to TRBJ2-1, with no clear D. The sequence was collected from a man aged 18 to 29 who had mild COVID-19 (a few samples of this study predate the infection). Cell type and time point are not known. CDR3 nucleotides: TGTGCCAGCAGTTTCGGCTGGGCTGAGCAGTTCTTC. Translated: CASSFGWAEQFF.